These 3 T cell receptor beta chains share one sample of origin, sequenced in a study of technical replicates of blood from a few donors. Profiled with immunoSEQ multiplex PCR; TCRdb holds only in-frame clones, not every one. The sample records tens of thousands of clones, 75% to 85% being singletons. Sequenced material: PBMCs. Every receptor here comes from a human donor in good health. Some clones in this sample may be carry-over from other donors' samples.

The chain recombines TRBV4-3 with TRBJ2-7; 10 bases agree with TRBD2. Germline V gene lookup returns CDR1 LGHNA and CDR2 YSLEER. CDR3 size: 15 residues. J lost 2 bases, V lost 4 bases, and 5 bases had no gene match. The CDR3 is CASSRLAGETYEQYF. The CDR3 nucleotides read TGCGCCAGCAGCCGGCTAGCGGGGGAAACCTACGAGCAGTACTTC.

This clone has only one observation. This sequence joins TRBV4-1 and TRBJ1-1; 7 bases fit TRBD1. The germline V gene encodes CDR1 MGHRA and CDR2 YSYEKL. V dropped 5 bases and J dropped 7; count of bases not matched to a gene: 4. The CDR3 runs 12 residues. The CDR3 spells CASSATGSEAFF. The CDR3, as DNA: TGCGCCAGCAGCGCGACAGGGAGTGAAGCTTTCTTT.

CDR3 DNA sequence: TGTGCCAGCAGCCCCCGGGACAGGGGGGACTATGGCTACACCTTC. Translated, it gives CASSPRDRGDYGYTF. The chain is built from TRBV7-9 and TRBJ1-2, with 11 positions matching TRBD1. The V and J ends lost 5 bases and 3 bases, in that order; junction bases with no gene match: 5. The germline CDR1 and CDR2 sequences are SEHNR and FQNEAQ (reference sequence). The CDR3 totals 15 residues.